These 14 T cell receptor beta chains share one sample of origin, sequenced in a study of cytotoxic CD8 clonotypes in ibrutinib-treated CLL. Using immunoSEQ multiplex PCR, the repertoire was profiled, and TCRdb retains in-frame clones only, with some absent. The table lists about 160,000 clones, about 84% of them singletons. The source was PBMCs, collected after 24 months of ibrutinib treatment. These receptor sequences come from a human donor with chronic lymphocytic leukemia.

The chain carries TRBV6-6 and TRBJ1-1; 7 positions match TRBD1. This CDR3 spans 16 amino acids. Germline CDR1 and CDR2: MNHNY and SVGAGI (reference sequence). Germline trimming cut 7 bases from V and 3 bases from J; bases unmatched to any gene: 14. The CDR3, as DNA: TGTGCCAGCACTAACGGGGCAGGGAGGGGGCACACTGAAGCTTTCTTT. This codes for CASTNGAGRGHTEAFF.

V gene TRBV9 combines with J gene TRBJ1-5; D gene unclear. The CDR3 is 13 residues long. Germline V CDR1 and CDR2: SGDLS, YYNGEE. V was clipped by 8 bases and J by 0 bases, with 9 bases between them. The CDR3 loop reads CASGSSSNQPQHF. DNA of the CDR3: TGTGCCAGTGGTTCATCTAGCAATCAGCCCCAGCATTTT.

The rearrangement joins TRBV7-2 to TRBJ2-2; TRBD2 aligns across 13 bases. The CDR3 consists of 16 residues. The J segment lost 5 bases and the V segment lost 3 bases, leaving 3 bases of the junction unmatched. Germline V gene lookup returns CDR1 SGHTA and CDR2 FQGNSA. The CDR3 here is CASSFTSGRVTGELFF. The CDR3, as DNA: TGTGCCAGCAGCTTTACTAGCGGGAGGGTAACCGGGGAGCTGTTTTTT.

The J gene is TRBJ2-7, the V gene TRBV7-9; 8 bases match TRBD1. From germline, CDR1 is SEHNR and CDR2 FQNEAQ (reference sequence). This CDR3 contains 13 residues. J gave up 6 bases and V 3 bases, and 4 bases lay outside the gene matches. The CDR3 nucleotides are TGTGCCAGCAGCTTTACAGGGGGAGGCGAGCAGTACTTC. This sequence encodes CASSFTGGGEQYF.

The chain joins TRBV4-1 to TRBJ1-4; D uncertain. V was trimmed by 0 bases and J by 6 bases, leaving 11 bases between them. Germline-derived CDR1 and CDR2 are MGHRA and YSYEKL. CDR3 length equals 15 residues. CDR3 sequence (DNA): TGCGCCAGCAGCCAAGATCGAGCGTCGCATGAAAAACTGTTTTTT. It specifies CASSQDRASHEKLFF.

The chain has TRBV10-2 and TRBJ1-1; D perhaps matches TRBD1 (6 bases). CDR1 is WSHSY and CDR2 is SAAADI in the germline V gene. The CDR3 is 15 amino acids. V gave up 2 bases and J gave up 3 bases, with 13 bases separating them. The CDR3: CASSERRTVHTEAFF. The DNA of the CDR3 is TGCGCCAGCAGTGAGCGAAGGACAGTGCACACTGAAGCTTTCTTT.

The rearrangement joins TRBV5-1 to TRBJ1-1; D is perhaps TRBD1 (5 bases). V was trimmed by 3 bases and J by 1 base, leaving 13 bases between them. Germline V lookup: CDR1 SGHRS, CDR2 YFSETQ. CDR3 size: 15 residues. The CDR3 sequence: CASSSQAPENTEAFF. CDR3 nucleotides: TGCGCCAGCAGCTCACAGGCCCCAGAGAACACTGAAGCTTTCTTT. The full variable domain, in which reference TRBV5-1 and TRBJ1-1 provide the parts outside the CDR3, is KAGVTQTPRYLIKTRGQQVTLSCSPISGHRSVSWYQQTPGQGLQFLFEYFSETQRNKGNFPGRFSGRQFSNSRSEMNVSTLELGDSALYLCASSSQAPENTEAFFGQGTRLTVV.

J is TRBJ2-7 and V is TRBV29-1; 7 bases fit TRBD1. V lost 4 bases, J lost 2 bases, and 2 bases stayed unmatched. Per germline, CDR1 SQVTM and CDR2 ANQGSEA. This CDR3 is 12 amino acids long. As DNA, the CDR3 is TGCAGCGTTGGTCAGGGGGCCTACGAGCAGTACTTC. It is translated as CSVGQGAYEQYF.

This chain joins TRBV5-1 and TRBJ2-3; 7 bases agree with TRBD1. Trimming at V came to 3 bases and at J to 3 bases, leaving 4 bases not matched to a gene. Germline lookup yields CDR1 SGHRS and CDR2 YFSETQ. This CDR3 is 14 amino acids long. CDR3 region: CASSSWGQTDTQYF. The CDR3 DNA reads as TGCGCCAGCAGCTCCTGGGGACAGACAGATACGCAGTATTTT. Filled out from reference TRBV5-1 and TRBJ2-3, the complete variable domain reads KAGVTQTPRYLIKTRGQQVTLSCSPISGHRSVSWYQQTPGQGLQFLFEYFSETQRNKGNFPGRFSGRQFSNSRSEMNVSTLELGDSALYLCASSSWGQTDTQYFGPGTRLTVL.

The chain combines TRBV9 with TRBJ2-3, with a weak D call TRBD1 (7 bases). CDR3 length: 15 amino acids. Trimming shortened V by 4 bases and J by 0 bases, and 12 bases separated the two germline ends. The germline V gene encodes CDR1 SGDLS and CDR2 YYNGEE. The CDR3 nucleotides are TGTGCCAGCAGCACAGGGGCGGGGAGCACAGATACGCAGTATTTT. Translated: CASSTGAGSTDTQYF.

CDR3 amino acids: CASSPGQGEGYGYTF. DNA for the CDR3: TGTGCCAGCTCACCCGGACAGGGGGAGGGCTATGGCTACACCTTC. This chain uses TRBV18 with TRBJ1-2, with 10 bases aligning to TRBD1. There are 15 residues in the CDR3. The V gene's germline CDR1 is KGHSH and CDR2 LQKENI. Unmatched junction bases numbered 5, after V lost 3 bases and J lost 4 bases.

The chain links TRBV7-3 to TRBJ1-6; 8 nucleotides agree with TRBD1. Germline assignment: CDR1 SGHTA and CDR2 FQGTGA. The CDR3 totals 15 residues. V trimming: 5 bases; J trimming: 7 bases; junction bases outside the gene matches: 7. The CDR3 nucleotides read TGTGCCAGCAGCCAAAACAGGGGGGGGAATTCACCCCTCCACTTT. Encoded protein: CASSQNRGGNSPLHF.

Many counts were recorded for this clone. V usage is TRBV4-3 and J usage is TRBJ2-3; 11 bases fit TRBD2. After removal of 1 base from V and 5 bases from J, the junction contained 11 bases not matched to a gene. Germline V gene sequence: CDR1 LGHNA, CDR2 YSLEER. The CDR3 loop spans 18 amino acids. The CDR3 nucleotides are TGCGCCAGCAGCCAAGTTGAGGTAGCGGGAGGGCCTGAAGATACGCAGTATTTT. As protein: CASSQVEVAGGPEDTQYF.

This clone was recorded only once. This chain connects TRBV28 to TRBJ2-7; D is uncertain. V dropped 7 bases and J dropped 1 base, with 17 bases sitting between them. Per germline, CDR1 MDHEN and CDR2 SYDVKM. There are 15 residues in the CDR3. CDR3 sequence: CASTNTGFGSYEQYF. CDR3 sequence (DNA): TGTGCCAGCACCAATACCGGGTTTGGGTCCTACGAGCAGTACTTC.